The clone carrying this T cell receptor (beta chain) was seen repeatedly, ten times or more. Every sequencing run generated in excess of 180 million TCR-beta sequences. These sequences covered 15-18 subjects. Each CDR3 protein gets one entry after TCRdb re-called the 5' RACE reads with MiXCR. The profile shows almost 85,000 distinct CDR3 sequences, approximately 2.8% of them singletons. This specimen belongs to a study of neurological immune-mediated disorders. The overall study: Multiple sclerosis patients numbered around 35, of whom about 30 were relapsing-remitting and 3 secondary progressive.

CDR1 and CDR2 (germline): DFQATT, SNEGSKA (reference sequence). V lost 0 bases to trimming and J lost 7 bases, with 15 bases between them. CDR3 length: 14 amino acids. The material sequenced was PBMCs. The source of this sequence is a young woman with multiple sclerosis. V and J are TRBV20-1 and TRBJ2-5; D call uncertain. The CDR3 bases are TGCAGTGCTAGAGATCTCGGTTCAGCTATGACCCAGTACTTC. Residues: CSARDLGSAMTQYF.